The clone carrying this T cell receptor beta chain was seen only a few times. The antigen is undetermined. Per the germline V gene, CDR1 is DFQATT and CDR2 is SNEGSKA (reference sequence). The CDR3 runs to 15 residues. The ends lost 1 base at V and 4 bases at J; junction bases unmatched: 5. The data originate from a study of T cell repertoires in cytomegalovirus infection. Across the whole study: Public TCR beta signatures marked donors with CMV infection and the matching HLA.

General observations from the study: The study found HLA-C-restricted CMV-specific TCR beta clonotypes dominating the ex vivo response. Summed public TCR beta family frequency identified CMV carriers bearing the relevant HLA.

A single record per CDR3 protein comes from TCRdb applying MiXCR to the reads. This table holds 300,000 or so distinct CDR3 sequences, about 23% found once. Sequenced sample: PBMCs. The clonotype originates from a human donor in good health (CMV status not recorded). Some clones in this sample may be carry-over from other donors' samples. The J gene is TRBJ2-1, the V gene TRBV20-1; 9 nucleotides agree with TRBD2. The CDR3, as DNA: TGCAGTGCTAGAGCCCTAGCGGGATCTTACAATGAGCAGTTCTTC. It codes for CSARALAGSYNEQFF.